This is a list of T cell receptor beta chains from one sample in a study of Ad26.COV2.S vaccination and SARS-CoV-2 variants. The data were produced by immunoSEQ multiplex PCR, yet TCRdb's version contains in-frame clones alone and is incomplete. The sample holds 440,000 or so clones, around 90% seen once. The sample consisted of peripheral blood, taken in a trial of Ad26.COV2.S vaccine versus placebo. These receptors originate from a person between 18 and 65 years old who received the Ad26.COV2.S COVID-19 vaccine or a placebo. Each CDR3 is given with its conserved first and last residue. Fields, in order: clone size, V gene, D gene, J gene, CDR3 protein, CDR3 DNA. A D gene is named only where the DNA matches it firmly. Rows give clone size only sometimes, using once, few, many, or a class for an expanded clone.

once	TRBV24-1	TRBD2	TRBJ2-1	CATSGGVAGGVVNEQFF	TGTGCCACCAGTGGAGGGGTGGCGGGAGGAGTCGTCAATGAGCAGTTCTTC
-	TRBV28	TRBD1	TRBJ1-6	CASSTTNSDRVGGSYNSPLHF	TGTGCCAGCAGTACCACAAACTCGGACAGGGTTGGGGGCTCCTATAATTCACCCCTCCACTTT
-	TRBV3-1/TRBV3-2	-	TRBJ2-7	CASSQSFPAAQYF	TGTGCCAGCAGCCAGTCATTCCCCGCAGCGCAGTACTTC
-	TRBV7-9	-	TRBJ2-1	CASSGGGSYNEQFF	TGTGCCAGCAGCGGAGGGGGCTCCTACAATGAGCAGTTCTTC
-	TRBV3-1/TRBV3-2	TRBD2	TRBJ2-1	CASSQGTFLAASYNEQFF	TGTGCCAGCAGCCAAGGGACCTTCCTAGCGGCATCCTACAATGAGCAGTTCTTC
-	TRBV19	-	TRBJ2-3	CASSIGGGGGDTQYF	TGTGCCAGTAGTATAGGGGGAGGAGGCGGCGATACGCAGTATTTT
-	TRBV5-4	-	TRBJ2-7	CASSFKNKGDEQYF	TGTGCCAGCAGCTTTAAAAACAAGGGGGACGAGCAGTACTTC
-	TRBV10-3	TRBD1	TRBJ1-2	CAISESGGGRRGYTF	TGTGCCATCAGTGAGTCAGGGGGCGGGCGGCGAGGCTACACCTTC
-	TRBV9	-	TRBJ2-2	CASSSKTGFTGELFF	TGTGCCAGCAGCTCGAAAACAGGGTTCACCGGGGAGCTGTTTTTT
-	TRBV7-6	TRBD1	TRBJ1-4	CASSLSADRGREKLFF	TGTGCCAGCAGCTTAAGTGCTGACAGGGGAAGGGAAAAACTGTTTTTT
-	TRBV19	-	TRBJ1-3	CASSRGLAVGNTIYF	TGTGCCAGTAGTCGTGGTTTAGCCGTTGGAAACACCATATATTTT
-	TRBV5-1	-	TRBJ1-6	CASSLDRENSPLHF	TGCGCCAGCAGCTTGGACAGAGAGAATTCACCCCTCCACTTT
-	TRBV6-5	TRBD1	TRBJ2-7	CASSSPSTGAYEQYF	TGTGCCAGCAGTTCCCCCTCGACAGGGGCCTACGAGCAGTACTTC
-	TRBV5-1	-	TRBJ2-7	CASSQTPGIHEQYF	TGCGCCAGCAGCCAAACCCCCGGGATACACGAGCAGTACTTC
-	TRBV7-2	-	TRBJ1-1	CASSQWGRTGTEAFF	TGTGCCAGCAGCCAATGGGGCAGAACGGGGACTGAAGCTTTCTTT
few	TRBV6-5	-	TRBJ1-6	CASRGPNSPLHF	TGTGCCAGCAGGGGGCCGAATTCACCCCTCCACTTT
-	TRBV10-1	-	TRBJ2-3	CASNKTASTDTQYF	TGCGCCAGCAACAAGACAGCTAGCACAGATACGCAGTATTTT
few	TRBV10-3	TRBD1	TRBJ1-2	CAINSGQGPYGYTF	TGTGCCATCAACTCGGGACAGGGTCCCTATGGCTACACCTTC
-	TRBV7-2	TRBD2	TRBJ2-7	CASTQGLGAGEQYF	TGTGCCAGCACCCAGGGACTAGGGGCTGGCGAGCAGTACTTC
-	TRBV5-1	-	TRBJ2-2	CASSLGVAVNTGELFF	TGCGCCAGCAGCTTGGGGGTAGCGGTGAACACCGGGGAGCTGTTTTTT
-	TRBV2	TRBD1	TRBJ1-4	CASTTGYEKLFF	TGTGCCAGCACGACAGGGTATGAAAAACTGTTTTTT
once	TRBV5-4	-	TRBJ2-7	CASSYLRDPSSYEQYF	TGTGCCAGCAGCTACCTCCGGGACCCAAGCTCCTACGAGCAGTACTTC
-	TRBV7-2	-	TRBJ1-6	CASSPIATGYNSPLHF	TGTGCCAGCAGCCCCATCGCAACGGGATATAATTCACCCCTCCACTTT
-	TRBV6-5	TRBD1	TRBJ1-2	CASSYSTGSYYGYTF	TGTGCCAGCAGTTACTCGACAGGGTCGTACTATGGCTACACCTTC
-	TRBV9	-	TRBJ1-5	CASAAGGADQPQHF	TGTGCCAGCGCAGCTGGGGGGGCCGACCAGCCCCAGCATTTT
-	TRBV28	TRBD1	TRBJ1-2	CASLRTGQGFSGYTF	TGTGCCAGCTTACGTACGGGACAGGGCTTTAGTGGCTACACCTTC
-	TRBV6-4	-	TRBJ2-2	CASSPGENTGELFF	TGTGCCAGCAGTCCGGGGGAGAACACCGGGGAGCTGTTTTTT
-	TRBV5-1	TRBD2	TRBJ2-1	CASSAASGIYNEQFF	TGCGCCAGCAGCGCTGCTAGCGGGATTTACAATGAGCAGTTCTTC
-	TRBV15	TRBD2	TRBJ2-7	CATREAGLADYEQYF	TGTGCCACCAGGGAAGCTGGGCTAGCGGACTACGAGCAGTACTTC
once	TRBV7-9	-	TRBJ2-6	CASSLRTAFSGANVLTF	TGTGCCAGCAGCTTACGTACAGCCTTCTCTGGGGCCAACGTCCTGACTTTC
-	TRBV3-1/TRBV3-2	TRBD1	TRBJ2-7	CASSHTGDASYEQYF	TGTGCCAGCAGCCACACAGGGGATGCCTCCTACGAGCAGTACTTC
-	TRBV7-2	TRBD1	TRBJ2-7	CASSSWTGSNEQYF	TGTGCCAGCAGCTCATGGACAGGGTCAAACGAGCAGTACTTC
-	TRBV5-1	-	TRBJ2-1	CASSSGVGSRNEQFF	TGCGCCAGCAGCTCCGGTGTGGGGTCGCGAAATGAGCAGTTCTTC
-	TRBV2	-	TRBJ1-4	CASRGDLATNEKLFF	TGTGCCAGCAGGGGGGACCTTGCAACTAATGAAAAACTGTTTTTT
-	TRBV20-1	-	TRBJ2-2	CSASQGSDTGELFF	TGCAGTGCTAGTCAGGGATCCGACACCGGGGAGCTGTTTTTT
-	TRBV6-4	TRBD2	TRBJ2-5	CASSDSAGESETQYF	TGTGCCAGCAGTGACTCTGCGGGAGAGTCCGAGACCCAGTACTTC
-	TRBV11-3	TRBD1	TRBJ2-3	CASSSTGASTDTQYF	TGTGCCAGCAGCTCGACAGGGGCTAGCACAGATACGCAGTATTTT
-	TRBV7-9	-	TRBJ2-5	CASRPLNRPPQETQYF	TGTGCCAGCAGACCCCTCAACCGGCCGCCCCAAGAGACCCAGTACTTC
-	TRBV4-1	TRBD1	TRBJ1-6	CASSPDRGSYNSPLHF	TGCGCCAGCAGCCCAGACAGGGGGTCCTATAATTCACCCCTCCACTTT
-	TRBV5-5	-	TRBJ2-7	CASSYPHRNLDEQYF	TGTGCCAGCAGCTATCCGCACCGAAACCTCGACGAGCAGTACTTC
-	TRBV27	TRBD1	TRBJ1-2	CASSFLQGFRNYGYTF	TGTGCCAGCAGTTTCTTACAGGGGTTTCGTAACTATGGCTACACCTTC